The clone carrying this T cell receptor (beta chain) was recorded a few times. Its antigen remains unknown. Each CDR3 protein is one row after TCRdb ran MiXCR on the RT-PCR reads. The table lists fewer than 600,000 distinct CDR3 sequences, approximately 7.7% of them singletons. This entry comes from a study of response to subunit inactivated influenza vaccine. The study, taken as a whole, reports: New T cells are recruited in small numbers by each seasonal influenza vaccination, according to the authors' suggestion.

This CDR3 has 16 amino acids. Per germline, CDR1 SGHRS and CDR2 YFSETQ. J lost 5 bases, V lost 5 bases, and 12 bases had no gene match. This TCR derives from a man between 45 and 75 years old who received an inactivated influenza vaccine. This rearrangement joins TRBV5-1 to TRBJ2-2; 7 bases are a match to TRBD1. The sequenced sample was PBMCs from blood, obtained roughly 24 months after vaccination. DNA of the CDR3: TGCGCCAGCAGGGGGACAGACTCCTTGGGGACCGGGGAGCTGTTTTTT. Residues: CASRGTDSLGTGELFF.